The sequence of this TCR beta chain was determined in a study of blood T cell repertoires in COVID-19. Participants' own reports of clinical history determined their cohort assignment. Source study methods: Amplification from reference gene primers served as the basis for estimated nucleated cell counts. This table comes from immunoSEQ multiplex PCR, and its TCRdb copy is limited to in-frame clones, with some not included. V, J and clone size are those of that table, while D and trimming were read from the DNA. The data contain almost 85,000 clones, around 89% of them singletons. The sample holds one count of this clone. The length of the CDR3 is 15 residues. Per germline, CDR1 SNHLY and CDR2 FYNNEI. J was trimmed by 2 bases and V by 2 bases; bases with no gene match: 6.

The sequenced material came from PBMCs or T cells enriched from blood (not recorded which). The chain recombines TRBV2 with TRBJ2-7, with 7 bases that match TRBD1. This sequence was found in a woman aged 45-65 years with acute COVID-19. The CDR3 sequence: CASSEYMGTAYEQYF. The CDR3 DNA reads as TGTGCCAGCAGTGAATATATGGGGACAGCCTACGAGCAGTACTTC.